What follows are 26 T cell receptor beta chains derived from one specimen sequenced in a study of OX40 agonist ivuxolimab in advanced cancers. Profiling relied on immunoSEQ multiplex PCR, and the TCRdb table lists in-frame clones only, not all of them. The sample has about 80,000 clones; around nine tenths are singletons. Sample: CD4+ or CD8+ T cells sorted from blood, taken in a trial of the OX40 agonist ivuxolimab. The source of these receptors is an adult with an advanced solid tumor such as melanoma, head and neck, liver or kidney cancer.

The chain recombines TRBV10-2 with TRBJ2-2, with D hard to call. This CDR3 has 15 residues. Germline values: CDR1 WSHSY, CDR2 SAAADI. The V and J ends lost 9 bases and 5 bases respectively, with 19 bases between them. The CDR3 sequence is CASASWPDLTGELFF. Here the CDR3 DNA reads TGCGCCAGTGCCTCTTGGCCAGATTTAACCGGGGAGCTGTTTTTT.

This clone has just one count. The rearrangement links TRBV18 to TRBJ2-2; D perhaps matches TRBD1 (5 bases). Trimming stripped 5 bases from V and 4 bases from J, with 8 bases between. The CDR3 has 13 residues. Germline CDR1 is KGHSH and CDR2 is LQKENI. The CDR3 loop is CASSSDITGELFF. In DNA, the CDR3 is TGTGCCAGCTCATCGGACATCACCGGGGAGCTGTTTTTT. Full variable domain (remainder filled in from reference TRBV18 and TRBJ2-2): NAGVMQNPRHLVRRRGQEARLRCSPMKGHSHVYWYRQLPEEGLKFMVYLQKENIIDESGMPKERFSAEFPKEGPSILRIQQVVRGDSAAYFCASSSDITGELFFGEGSRLTVL.

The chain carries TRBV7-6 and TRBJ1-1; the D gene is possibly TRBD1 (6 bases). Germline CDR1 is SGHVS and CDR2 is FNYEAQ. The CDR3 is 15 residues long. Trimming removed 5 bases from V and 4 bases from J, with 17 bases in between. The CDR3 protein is CASSLEQGEGTEAFF. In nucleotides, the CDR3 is TGTGCCAGCAGCCTGGAACAGGGAGAGGGCACTGAAGCTTTCTTT. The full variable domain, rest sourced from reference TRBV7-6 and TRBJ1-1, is GAGVSQSPRYKVTKRGQDVALRCDPISGHVSLYWYRQALGQGPEFLTYFNYEAQQDKSGLPNDRFSAERPEGSISTLTIQRTEQRDSAMYRCASSLEQGEGTEAFFGQGTRLTVV.

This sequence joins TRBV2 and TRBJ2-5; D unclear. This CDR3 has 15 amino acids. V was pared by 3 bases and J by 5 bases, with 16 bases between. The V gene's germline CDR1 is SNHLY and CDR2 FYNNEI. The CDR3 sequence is CASSDPPTSPETQYF. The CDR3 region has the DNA TGTGCCAGCAGTGACCCTCCCACCAGCCCGGAGACCCAGTACTTC.

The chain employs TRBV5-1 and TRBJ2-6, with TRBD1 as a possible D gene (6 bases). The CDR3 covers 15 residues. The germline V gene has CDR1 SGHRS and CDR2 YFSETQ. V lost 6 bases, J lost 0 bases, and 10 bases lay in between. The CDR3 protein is CASTGDASGANVLTF. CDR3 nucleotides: TGCGCCAGCACAGGGGATGCCTCTGGGGCCAACGTCCTGACTTTC.

The CDR3 spells CASKPTGGEKLFF. CDR3 coding DNA: TGTGCCAGCAAACCAACGGGGGGTGAAAAACTGTTTTTT. The V gene is TRBV7-9, the J gene TRBJ1-4; D is possibly TRBD1 (5 bases). This CDR3 is 13 amino acids long. Trimming cost V 7 bases and J 7 bases, with 13 bases left between them. The germline V gene encodes CDR1 SEHNR and CDR2 FQNEAQ (reference sequence).

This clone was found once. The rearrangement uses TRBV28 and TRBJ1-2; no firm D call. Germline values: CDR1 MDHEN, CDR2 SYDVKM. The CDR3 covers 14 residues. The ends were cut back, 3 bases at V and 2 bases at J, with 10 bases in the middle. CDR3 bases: TGTGCCAGCAGTTTGTTAGCGGGGAACTATGGCTACACCTTC. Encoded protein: CASSLLAGNYGYTF.

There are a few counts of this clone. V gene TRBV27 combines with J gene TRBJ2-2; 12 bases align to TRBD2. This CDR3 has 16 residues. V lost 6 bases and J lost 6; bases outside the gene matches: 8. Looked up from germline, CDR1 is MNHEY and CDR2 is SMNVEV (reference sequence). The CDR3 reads CASSRRLAGVSGELFF. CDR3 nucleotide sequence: TGTGCCAGCAGCCGCCGACTAGCGGGAGTTTCCGGGGAGCTGTTTTTT.

This CDR3 is CASSPSGRGDTEAFF. CDR3 coding DNA: TGTGCCAGCAGTCCTAGCGGGAGAGGGGACACTGAAGCTTTCTTT. The chain has TRBV28 and TRBJ1-1, with D maybe TRBD1 (5 bases). The V end was cut by 5 bases, the J end by 3 bases, with 16 bases between. This CDR3 has 15 residues. The germline CDR1 and CDR2 sequences are MDHEN and SYDVKM.

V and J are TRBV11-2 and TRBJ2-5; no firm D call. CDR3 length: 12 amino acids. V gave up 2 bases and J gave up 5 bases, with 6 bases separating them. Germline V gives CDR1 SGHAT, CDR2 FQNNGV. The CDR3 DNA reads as TGTGCCAGCAGCTTAATTGACGAGACCCAGTACTTC. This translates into CASSLIDETQYF.

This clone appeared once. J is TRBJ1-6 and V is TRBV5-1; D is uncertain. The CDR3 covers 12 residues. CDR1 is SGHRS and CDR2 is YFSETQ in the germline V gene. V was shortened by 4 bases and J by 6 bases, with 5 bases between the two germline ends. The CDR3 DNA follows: TGCGCCAGCAGCGCGCCTAATTCACCCCTCCACTTT. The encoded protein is CASSAPNSPLHF.

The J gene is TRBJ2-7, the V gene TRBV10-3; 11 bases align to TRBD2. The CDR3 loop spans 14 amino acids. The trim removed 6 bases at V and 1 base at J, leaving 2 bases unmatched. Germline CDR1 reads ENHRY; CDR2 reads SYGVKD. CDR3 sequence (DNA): TGTGCCATCAGGGGACTAGCGGATTCCTACGAGCAGTACTTC. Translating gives CAIRGLADSYEQYF.

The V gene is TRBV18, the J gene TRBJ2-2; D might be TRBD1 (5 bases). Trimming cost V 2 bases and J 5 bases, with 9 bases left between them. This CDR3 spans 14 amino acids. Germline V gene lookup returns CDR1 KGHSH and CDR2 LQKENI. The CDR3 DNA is TGTGCCAGCTCACCATCCTCAGGGACCGGGGAGCTGTTTTTT. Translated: CASSPSSGTGELFF. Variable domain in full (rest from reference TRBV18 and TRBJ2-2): NAGVMQNPRHLVRRRGQEARLRCSPMKGHSHVYWYRQLPEEGLKFMVYLQKENIIDESGMPKERFSAEFPKEGPSILRIQQVVRGDSAAYFCASSPSSGTGELFFGEGSRLTVL.

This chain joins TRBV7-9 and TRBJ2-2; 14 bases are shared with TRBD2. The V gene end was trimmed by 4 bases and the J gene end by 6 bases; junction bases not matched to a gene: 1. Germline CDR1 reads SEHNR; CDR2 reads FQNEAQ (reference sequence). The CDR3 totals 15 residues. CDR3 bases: TGTGCCAGCAGCTCGGGACTAGCGGGAGCCGGGGAGCTGTTTTTT. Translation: CASSSGLAGAGELFF.

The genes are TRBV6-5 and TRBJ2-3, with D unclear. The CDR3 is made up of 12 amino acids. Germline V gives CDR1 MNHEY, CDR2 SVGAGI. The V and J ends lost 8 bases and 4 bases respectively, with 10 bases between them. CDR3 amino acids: CASRHASDTQYF. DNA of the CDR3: TGTGCCAGCCGTCACGCGTCAGATACGCAGTATTTT.

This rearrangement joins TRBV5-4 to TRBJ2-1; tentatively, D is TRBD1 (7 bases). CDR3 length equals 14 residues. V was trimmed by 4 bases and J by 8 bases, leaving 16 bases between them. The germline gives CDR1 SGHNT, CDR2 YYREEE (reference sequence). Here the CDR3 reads CASSPGQREDEQFF. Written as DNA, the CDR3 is TGTGCCAGCAGCCCGGGACAGAGGGAGGATGAGCAGTTCTTC.

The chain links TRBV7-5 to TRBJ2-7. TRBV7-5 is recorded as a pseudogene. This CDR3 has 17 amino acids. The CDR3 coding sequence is TGTGCCAGAAGCTCGCCCCCGGGACCTCGAGAGTCCTACGAGCAGTACTTC. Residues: CARSSPPGPRESYEQYF.

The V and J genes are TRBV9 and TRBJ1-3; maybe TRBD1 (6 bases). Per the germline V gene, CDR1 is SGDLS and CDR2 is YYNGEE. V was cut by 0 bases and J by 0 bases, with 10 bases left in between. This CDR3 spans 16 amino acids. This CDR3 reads CASSVEPGDSGNTIYF. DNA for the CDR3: TGTGCCAGCAGCGTAGAGCCAGGGGACTCTGGAAACACCATATATTTT.

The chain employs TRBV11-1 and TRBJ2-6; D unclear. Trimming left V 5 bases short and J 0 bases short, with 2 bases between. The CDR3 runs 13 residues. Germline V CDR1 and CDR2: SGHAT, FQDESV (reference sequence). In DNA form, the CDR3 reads TGTGCCAGCAGCGCCTCTGGGGCCAACGTCCTGACTTTC. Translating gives CASSASGANVLTF.

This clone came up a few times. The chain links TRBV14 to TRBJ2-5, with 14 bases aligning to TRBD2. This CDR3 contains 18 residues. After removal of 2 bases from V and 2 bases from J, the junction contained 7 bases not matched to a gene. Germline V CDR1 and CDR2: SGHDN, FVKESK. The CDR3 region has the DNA TGTGCCAGCAGCCAACGACTAGCGGGAGGGCCTTTTCAAGAGACCCAGTACTTC. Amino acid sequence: CASSQRLAGGPFQETQYF.

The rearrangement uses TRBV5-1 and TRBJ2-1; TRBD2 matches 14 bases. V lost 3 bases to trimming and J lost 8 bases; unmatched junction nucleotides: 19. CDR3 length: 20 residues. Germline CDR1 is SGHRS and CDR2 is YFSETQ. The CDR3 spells CASSSGGKFGTSGRWDEQFF. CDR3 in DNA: TGCGCCAGCAGCTCGGGGGGAAAGTTCGGGACTAGCGGGAGATGGGATGAGCAGTTCTTC. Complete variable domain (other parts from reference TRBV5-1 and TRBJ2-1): KAGVTQTPRYLIKTRGQQVTLSCSPISGHRSVSWYQQTPGQGLQFLFEYFSETQRNKGNFPGRFSGRQFSNSRSEMNVSTLELGDSALYLCASSSGGKFGTSGRWDEQFFGPGTRLTVL.

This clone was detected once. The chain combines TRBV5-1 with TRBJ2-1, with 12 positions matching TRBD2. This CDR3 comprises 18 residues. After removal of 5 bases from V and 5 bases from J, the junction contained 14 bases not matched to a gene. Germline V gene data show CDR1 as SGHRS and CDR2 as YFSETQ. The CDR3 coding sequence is TGCGCCAGCAGTGTTGGGGGGCTGGGACTAGCGGGCAACAATGAGCAGTTCTTC. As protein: CASSVGGLGLAGNNEQFF.

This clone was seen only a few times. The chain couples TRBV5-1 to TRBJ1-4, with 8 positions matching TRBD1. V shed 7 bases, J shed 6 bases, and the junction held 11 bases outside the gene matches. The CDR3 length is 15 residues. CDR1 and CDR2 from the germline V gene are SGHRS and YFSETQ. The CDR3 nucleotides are TGCGCCAGCTCCCGAGGAGGACAGGGCTATGAAAAACTGTTTTTT. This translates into CASSRGGQGYEKLFF.

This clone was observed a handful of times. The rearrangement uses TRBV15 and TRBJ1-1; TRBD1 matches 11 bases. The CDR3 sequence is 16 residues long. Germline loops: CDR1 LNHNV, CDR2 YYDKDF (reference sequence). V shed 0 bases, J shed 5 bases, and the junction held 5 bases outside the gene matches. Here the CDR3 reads CATSREFGTGGTEAFF. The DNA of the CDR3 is TGTGCCACCAGCAGAGAATTCGGGACAGGGGGTACTGAAGCTTTCTTT.

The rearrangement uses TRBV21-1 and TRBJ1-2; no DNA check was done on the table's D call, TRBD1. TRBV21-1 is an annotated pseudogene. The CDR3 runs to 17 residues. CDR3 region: CASSKVGRPGDGYGYTF. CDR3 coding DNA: TGTGCCAGCAGCAAAGTGGGCCGGCCAGGGGACGGCTATGGCTACACCTTC.

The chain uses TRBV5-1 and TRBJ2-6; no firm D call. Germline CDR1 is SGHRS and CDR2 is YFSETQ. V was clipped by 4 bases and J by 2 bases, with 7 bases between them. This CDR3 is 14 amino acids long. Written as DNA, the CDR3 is TGCGCCAGCAGCCAGGAAGCTGGGGCCAACGTCCTGACTTTC. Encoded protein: CASSQEAGANVLTF.